The rows below give T cell receptor beta chains drawn from one sample of a study of blood T cell repertoires in COVID-19. Measured with immunoSEQ multiplex PCR; TCRdb has only the in-frame clones, and not every one. Among some 300,000 clones listed, 70% to 90% were seen once. The sequencing sample was made of PBMCs or T cells enriched from blood (not recorded which). The receptors derive from a woman in her twenties or thirties who had recovered from COVID-19. CDR3s include the opening cysteine and the closing phenylalanine or tryptophan. The D gene is left open where the match is weak. Clone size, where shown, is once, few, many, or a class for clones that have expanded.

few,TRBJ2-7,-,TRBV23-1,TGCGCCAGCAGTCAACAGAGGACAGTACTCTACGAGCAGTACTTC,CASSQQRTVLYEQYF
-,TRBJ2-2,TRBD2,TRBV4-2,TGTGCCAGCACCCTTCTAGCGGAGTTCAACACCGGGGAGCTGTTTTTT,CASTLLAEFNTGELFF
-,TRBJ2-1,TRBD1,TRBV11-3,TGTGCCAGCAGCTTGACAGGGGGAAATGAGCAGTTCTTC,CASSLTGGNEQFF
-,TRBJ1-1,-,TRBV28,TGTGCCAGCAGTTTAGTCGCGGGTGGGAACACTGAAGCTTTCTTT,CASSLVAGGNTEAFF
-,TRBJ1-2,TRBD1,TRBV2,TGTGCCAGCAGTCAAGTACGATCAGGGGGCGATGGCTACACCTTC,CASSQVRSGGDGYTF
few,TRBJ1-4,TRBD1,TRBV7-9,TGTGCCAGCAGCTTATCATCAGGGGGGAATGAAAAACTGTTTTTT,CASSLSSGGNEKLFF
-,TRBJ2-3,TRBD1,TRBV10-3,TGTGCCATCGGAGGACAGGGACGCACAGATACGCAGTATTTT,CAIGGQGRTDTQYF
-,TRBJ1-1,TRBD1,TRBV5-1,TGCGCCAGCAGCATACAGACAGGGCCCACTGAAGCTTTCTTT,CASSIQTGPTEAFF
-,TRBJ2-2,TRBD2,TRBV3-1/TRBV3-2,TGTGCCAGCAGCCAATTGGGGACTAGCGGGAGGGCCGGCGGGGAGCTGTTTTTT,CASSQLGTSGRAGGELFF
-,TRBJ1-2,-,TRBV28,TGTGCCAGCAGCCTAGGGGCCCTGTCTAACTATGGCTACACCTTC,CASSLGALSNYGYTF
-,TRBJ2-7,-,TRBV6-5,TGTGCCAGCAACCCAGGAGGACGGAGCTACGAGCAGTACTTC,CASNPGGRSYEQYF
-,TRBJ2-4,-,TRBV11-2,TGTGCCAGCAGCTTGTCAAGCGGATTAAACATTCAGTACTTC,CASSLSSGLNIQYF
-,TRBJ2-2,-,TRBV19,TGTGCCAGTAGGAGGGACACAACTGACACCGGGGAGCTGTTTTTT,CASRRDTTDTGELFF
-,TRBJ1-2,TRBD1,TRBV7-9,TGTGCCAGCAGCTTAGAATGGGGGACAGGGGGCACCTTC,CASSLEWGTGGTF
-,TRBJ2-5,-,TRBV7-3,TGTGCCAGCAGCTCGATCCTAACTGAGTACCAAGAGACCCAGTACTTC,CASSSILTEYQETQYF
-,TRBJ2-1,-,TRBV28,TGTGCCAGCATCCGGGAAGGAAGACTTTACAATGAGCAGTTCTTC,CASIREGRLYNEQFF
-,TRBJ1-6,TRBD1,TRBV19,TGTGCCAGTAGTATCTCGACAGGGGGCGGTTCACCCCTCCACTTT,CASSISTGGGSPLHF
-,TRBJ2-1,TRBD2,TRBV24-1,TGTGCCACCAGTGATCCCAAGCGGGGGGGTCGGAATGAGCAGTTCTTC,CATSDPKRGGRNEQFF
-,TRBJ2-7,TRBD2,TRBV6-6,TGTGCCAGCAGTTACGGGACTAGCGGCACCTACGAGCAGTACTTC,CASSYGTSGTYEQYF
-,TRBJ1-1,-,TRBV12-3/TRBV12-4,TGTGCCAGCAGTTCAGACAGGTTCACTGAAGCTTTCTTT,CASSSDRFTEAFF
-,TRBJ1-1,-,TRBV12-3/TRBV12-4,TGTGCCAGCAGTTTCAGGGCTGAAGCTTTCTTT,CASSFRAEAFF
-,TRBJ2-5,TRBD2,TRBV19,TGTGCCAGTAGTATAGACCCCGCGGGGGGGTACCAAGAGACCCAGTACTTC,CASSIDPAGGYQETQYF
-,TRBJ2-7,-,TRBV14,TGTGCCAGCAGCCCAGTCAATGGCGAGCAGTACTTC,CASSPVNGEQYF
-,TRBJ2-1,TRBD2,TRBV19,TGTGCCAGTAGTATATCGAGCGGGGGTACCTACAATGAGCAGTTCTTC,CASSISSGGTYNEQFF
-,TRBJ1-2,-,TRBV9,TGTGCCAGCAGCGACCCCCCCGGGGACTATGGCTACACCTTC,CASSDPPGDYGYTF
once,TRBJ1-1,TRBD1,TRBV5-1,TGCGCCAGCAGCTTGGGGACAGGGGTGCGGAACACTGAAGCTTTCTTT,CASSLGTGVRNTEAFF
few,TRBJ1-3,-,TRBV28,TGTGCCAGCAGTTCCCGACAGGCTGGAAACACCATATATTTT,CASSSRQAGNTIYF
-,TRBJ2-2,TRBD2,TRBV19,TGTGGAACGCACCGGACTAGCGGGAGGAGGGGGACCGGGGAGCTGTTTTTT,CGTHRTSGRRGTGELFF
-,TRBJ1-3,-,TRBV9,TGTGCCAGCAGCAACCCGAGGGCTGAAGGAAACACCATATATTTT,CASSNPRAEGNTIYF
-,TRBJ2-5,-,TRBV5-1,TGCGCCAGCAGCACCTTACAGGGATACCAAGAGACCCAGTACTTC,CASSTLQGYQETQYF
-,TRBJ1-2,-,TRBV28,TGTGCCAGCAGTTTTGGGTCGGGGGGCAATGGCTACACCTTC,CASSFGSGGNGYTF
-,TRBJ1-6,-,TRBV30,TGTGCCTGGAGTGGCAATCCCCGGGGGAATCCCCTCCACTTT,CAWSGNPRGNPLHF
-,TRBJ2-1,TRBD2,TRBV2,TGTGCCAGCAGTACTCGCCCGGGGGGTCAAAATGAGCAGTTCTTC,CASSTRPGGQNEQFF
-,TRBJ1-6,-,TRBV7-3,TGTGCCAGCAGCTCACAGGGAAGAGGCTCACCCCTCCACTTT,CASSSQGRGSPLHF
-,TRBJ1-5,TRBD1,TRBV7-9,TGTGCCAGCAGCCCAGGGGGGACAGGGGTCGGCAATCAGCCCCAGCATTTT,CASSPGGTGVGNQPQHF
-,TRBJ2-7,-,TRBV5-6,TGTGCCAGCAGCTACGGGACTGATCCCTACGAGCAGTACTTC,CASSYGTDPYEQYF
-,TRBJ2-3,TRBD2,TRBV11-3,TGTGCCAGCACCGTGACTAGCGGGGCAGATACGCAGTATTTT,CASTVTSGADTQYF
-,TRBJ2-3,-,TRBV28,TGTGCCAGCACTAATACAGATACGCAGTATTTT,CASTNTDTQYF
-,TRBJ1-3,-,TRBV10-3,TGTGCCATCAGTGACCAGGGCTTGAAACCTCTCTCTGGAAACACCATATATTTT,CAISDQGLKPLSGNTIYF
-,TRBJ1-2,-,TRBV15,TGTGCCACCAGCAGAGCGACAGTCTATGGCTACACCTTC,CATSRATVYGYTF
-,TRBJ2-2,-,TRBV5-1,TGCGCCAGCAGCTTGGCTGCGGTGAACACCGGGGAGCTGTTTTTT,CASSLAAVNTGELFF